This TCR beta chain was found in a study of blood T cell repertoires in COVID-19. This table comes from immunoSEQ multiplex PCR, and its TCRdb copy is limited to in-frame clones, with some not included. The sample lists just over 300,000 clones, more than 75% occurring once. V was clipped by 6 bases and J by 4 bases; unmatched bases: 6. Germline CDR1 reads MNHNY; CDR2 reads SVGAGI (reference sequence). The CDR3 consists of 15 residues. This clone turned up a few times. Cohort placement rested on clinical history that participants reported themselves. Sample: PBMCs or T cells enriched from blood (not recorded which). The clonotype comes from a man younger than 40 who had recovered from COVID-19. The V call is TRBV6-6, the J call TRBJ2-2, with TRBD2 identical over 9 bases. The DNA for the CDR3 is TGTGCCAGCAGAATAGCGGGAGTGGTCACCGGGGAGCTGTTTTTT. Residues: CASRIAGVVTGELFF.